A selection of T cell receptor beta chains follows, all from one sample in a study of CD8+ T cells in alopecia areata. Repertoires were generated with immunoSEQ multiplex PCR, while TCRdb's copy carries only in-frame clones and drops some. The sample has around 190,000 clones; more than 55% are singletons. This sample comprised CD4+ T cells sorted from blood, obtained at roughly week 49, from a patient treated with tofacitinib. These receptors all come from a human donor with alopecia areata. Both conserved end residues are part of each CDR3. The D gene is left open where the match is weak. Rows give clone size only sometimes, using once, few, many, or a class for an expanded clone.

TRBJ2-3 TRBD2 TRBV5-1 - TGCGCCAGCAGCTTGGCCTTTCGGACTAGCGGGGGGGCTGCAGATACGCAGTATTTT CASSLAFRTSGGAADTQYF
TRBJ2-1 TRBD2 TRBV9 - TGTGCCAGCAGCGAAACTAGCGGGGGGCCCCTTTGGTTCTTC CASSETSGGPLWFF
TRBJ2-1 - TRBV29-1 few TGCAGCGTTGAAGAGTGGGGGAATGAGCAGTTCTTC CSVEEWGNEQFF
TRBJ1-5 - TRBV5-1 few TGCGCCAGCAGCTCAGCTCCAGATCAGCCCCAGCATTTT CASSSAPDQPQHF
TRBJ2-3 - TRBV2 - TGTGCCAGCAGACTGTTAGATACGCAGTATTTT CASRLLDTQYF
TRBJ1-2 TRBD1 TRBV6-6 - TGTGCCAGCAGTTACTCGGACAGGCCCAACTATGGCTACACCTTC CASSYSDRPNYGYTF
TRBJ1-2 - TRBV18 - TGTGCCAGCTCAAACAGGAGTGGCTACACCTTC CASSNRSGYTF
TRBJ2-5 - TRBV7-2 - TGTGCCAGCAGCCCCCAGGGGGAGACCCAGTACTTC CASSPQGETQYF
TRBJ2-5 - TRBV5-6 - TGTGCCAGCAGCGAGGGGCCCACGGAGACCCAGTACTTC CASSEGPTETQYF
TRBJ2-5 TRBD2 TRBV5-1 - TGCGCCAGCAGCCGAAACATCGGACTAGCGGGGGGTCGAATACAAGAGACCCAGTACTTC CASSRNIGLAGGRIQETQYF
TRBJ1-6 TRBD1 TRBV29-1 few TGCAGCGTTACAATTACAGGGGGTAATTCACCCCTCCACTTT CSVTITGGNSPLHF
TRBJ1-4 - TRBV2 - TGTGCCAGCAGTGAACAGGGGTTTACTAATGAAAAACTGTTTTTT CASSEQGFTNEKLFF
TRBJ2-4 TRBD1 TRBV19 few TGTGCCAGTACAGGGGGTGTCTATTCGGCCAAAAACATTCAGTACTTC CASTGGVYSAKNIQYF
TRBJ1-2 TRBD1 TRBV30 - TGTGCCTGGGGTACAGGGGGAGGTAACTATGGCTACACCTTC CAWGTGGGNYGYTF
TRBJ2-7 - TRBV29-1 - TGCAGCGTTGGGGGCAGGAGCTCCTACGAGCAGTACTTC CSVGGRSSYEQYF
TRBJ2-7 - TRBV2 - TGTGCCAGCCTGGGGGGCTCCTACGAGCAGTACTTC CASLGGSYEQYF
TRBJ1-6 - TRBV7-2 - TGTGCCACCAGCTGGTGGAGTTCACCCCTCCACTTT CATSWWSSPLHF
TRBJ1-6 - TRBV9 - TGTGCCAGCAGCGTACGTCAAGCCGATTCACCCCTCCACTTT CASSVRQADSPLHF
TRBJ1-1 - TRBV30 - TGTGCCTGGATTTCTCGTTCGGACACTGAAGCTTTCTTT CAWISRSDTEAFF
TRBJ2-4 - TRBV7-2 - TGTGCCAGCAGCTTAAACAGGGACCTTCAGTACTTC CASSLNRDLQYF
TRBJ2-3 - TRBV6-1 - TGTGCCAGCAGTTGGGGTCTAGGGGGTTCCGATACGCAGTATTTT CASSWGLGGSDTQYF
TRBJ2-2 - TRBV30 - TGTGCCTGGAGTGGGGCAGCTTCTACCGGGGAGCTGTTTTTT CAWSGAASTGELFF
TRBJ1-4 TRBD1 TRBV29-1 - TGCAGCGGGGCGACAGGGGCTAATGAAAAACTGTTTTTT CSGATGANEKLFF
TRBJ2-1 - TRBV29-1 - TGCAGCGTTGAGGCATCGGGCCGGGGCAATGAGCAGTTCTTC CSVEASGRGNEQFF
TRBJ2-3 TRBD1 TRBV29-1 - TGCAGCGTTACGGGACAGAGCACAGATACGCAGTATTTT CSVTGQSTDTQYF
TRBJ2-5 TRBD1 TRBV7-2 - TGTGCCAGCAGCTTATGGACAGGGGGCGAGGAGACCCAGTACTTC CASSLWTGGEETQYF
TRBJ2-1 - TRBV29-1 - TGCAGCGTTGAAGCCAGGTCCAATGAGCAGTTCTTC CSVEARSNEQFF
TRBJ2-6 - TRBV5-1 few TGCGCCAGCAGCATCAGGGCCGGGGCCAACGTCCTGACTTTC CASSIRAGANVLTF
TRBJ2-5 TRBD2 TRBV9 - TGTGCCAGCAGCGCCCACAGGACTAGCGGGGGCCTTCCGGAGACCCAGTACTTC CASSAHRTSGGLPETQYF
TRBJ2-5 - TRBV30 - TGTGCCTGGAGTCCCCTGAAAGAGACCCAGTACTTC CAWSPLKETQYF
TRBJ1-2 - TRBV6-5 - TGTGCCAGCAGCTTGGGGGCAGATCAATTCTATGGCTACACCTTC CASSLGADQFYGYTF
TRBJ2-1 - TRBV29-1 - TGCAGCGTTGTCCGCGACAGAGGGAGTGAGCAGTTCTTC CSVVRDRGSEQFF
TRBJ1-2 - TRBV18 - TGTGCCAGCTCACCAAGCCTAAACTATGGCTACACCTTC CASSPSLNYGYTF
TRBJ2-7 - TRBV30 - TGTGCCTGGACAGGGGAAGGCTCCTACGAGCAGTACTTC CAWTGEGSYEQYF
TRBJ2-5 - TRBV29-1 once TGCAGCGTACAGCAAGAGACCCAGTACTTC CSVQQETQYF
TRBJ2-7 - TRBV6-5 few TGTGCCAGCAGTTACGGGCAGGGACGGTCCGAGCAGTACTTC CASSYGQGRSEQYF
TRBJ2-6 - TRBV5-6 few TGTGCCAGCAGCTCCTATGACCGGGCCAACGTCCTGACTTTC CASSSYDRANVLTF
TRBJ2-7 TRBD1 TRBV6-5 - TGTGCCAGCAGTACGACAGGGGGTTCCTACGAGCAGTACTTC CASSTTGGSYEQYF
TRBJ2-1 - TRBV20-1 - TGCAGCGCCGGGTTAGGTGAGCAGTTCTTC CSAGLGEQFF
TRBJ1-1 - TRBV21-1 few TGTGCCAGCACCGCATCGGGTGCTTTCTTT CASTASGAFF
TRBJ2-7 - TRBV5-6 - TGTGCCAGCAGCTTGGATGGAAAAACCTACGAGCAGTACTTC CASSLDGKTYEQYF